The 8 T cell receptor beta chains below all came from one sample that was sequenced in a study of blood T cell repertoires in COVID-19. Libraries were prepared by immunoSEQ multiplex PCR; TCRdb keeps only in-frame clonotypes and omits some of them. The sample has approximately 60,000 clones, over 60% seen once. The sequenced sample was peripheral blood. These receptors all stem from a human donor in a cohort sampled during active COVID-19.

The chain is built from TRBV5-1 and TRBJ2-3; D not resolved. Trimming cost V 0 bases and J 0 bases, with 11 bases left between them. This CDR3 comprises 16 residues. Germline V gene lookup returns CDR1 SGHRS and CDR2 YFSETQ. The CDR3 DNA reads as TGCGCCAGCAGCTTGGCCATCAGAGGAAGCACAGATACGCAGTATTTT. Encoded protein: CASSLAIRGSTDTQYF. The variable domain in full, with the rest retrieved from reference TRBV5-1 and TRBJ2-3, is KAGVTQTPRYLIKTRGQQVTLSCSPISGHRSVSWYQQTPGQGLQFLFEYFSETQRNKGNFPGRFSGRQFSNSRSEMNVSTLELGDSALYLCASSLAIRGSTDTQYFGPGTRLTVL.

The chain uses TRBV20-1 and TRBJ2-3; 11 nucleotides line up with TRBD2. V trimming: 3 bases; J trimming: 4 bases; junction bases outside the gene matches: 9. Germline V lookup: CDR1 DFQATT, CDR2 SNEGSKA (reference sequence). CDR3 length: 16 residues. CDR3 DNA sequence: TGCAGTGCTAGTCCAGTAGCGGGGGGGCGCTCAGATACGCAGTATTTT. Amino acid sequence: CSASPVAGGRSDTQYF.

DNA for the CDR3: TGTGCCAGCAGTGAGAGGTCCAGTCCTCCCGGGGAGCTGTTTTTT. It specifies CASSERSSPPGELFF. The rearrangement uses TRBV2 and TRBJ2-2, with D unclear. Germline values: CDR1 SNHLY, CDR2 FYNNEI. The CDR3 runs to 15 residues. V dropped 3 bases and J dropped 6 bases, with 14 bases sitting between them.

V gene TRBV6-2 or TRBV6-3 combines with J gene TRBJ1-6, with a possible D match to TRBD1 (5 bases). V gave up 3 bases and J gave up 7 bases, with 16 bases separating them. Germline CDR1 and CDR2: MNHEY and SVGEGT. This CDR3 has 16 amino acids. This CDR3 is CASSYKGGRANSPLHF. DNA for the CDR3: TGTGCCAGCAGTTATAAAGGCGGCAGGGCGAATTCACCCCTCCACTTT.

The chain links TRBV5-6 to TRBJ2-1; D is unresolved. Germline loops: CDR1 SGHDT, CDR2 YYEEEE. The V gene lost 0 bases and the J gene lost 5 bases, with 3 bases spanning the gap. The CDR3 totals 12 residues. The CDR3 loop is CASSLVDNEQFF. As DNA, the CDR3 is TGTGCCAGCAGCTTGGTAGACAATGAGCAGTTCTTC.

The chain recombines TRBV7-9 with TRBJ2-5; maybe TRBD2 (5 bases). Trimming removed 6 bases from V and 1 base from J, with 9 bases in between. The CDR3 is made up of 13 amino acids. The germline gives CDR1 SEHNR, CDR2 FQNEAQ (reference sequence). CDR3 loop: CASRLGVQETQYF. DNA for the CDR3: TGTGCCAGCAGGCTGGGAGTCCAAGAGACCCAGTACTTC.

The gene calls are TRBV19 and TRBJ1-6, with 8 bases aligning to TRBD1. Germline trimming cut 5 bases from V and 7 bases from J; bases unmatched to any gene: 19. Germline-derived CDR1 and CDR2 are LNHDA and SQIVND (reference sequence). The CDR3 contains 19 residues. The CDR3 loop is CASSVSRDRSLRGNSPLHF. The CDR3 DNA follows: TGTGCCAGTAGTGTATCCCGGGACAGGAGCCTCAGGGGGAATTCACCCCTCCACTTT.

V and J are TRBV7-2 and TRBJ2-3; TRBD1 agrees at 10 bases. The CDR3 contains 16 residues. Trimming took 3 bases from V and 4 from J; bases not matched to a gene: 7. Germline lookup yields CDR1 SGHTA and CDR2 FQGNSA. The DNA of the CDR3 is TGTGCCAGCAGCTTGCGGACAGGGGGAAACCCAGATACGCAGTATTTT. It translates to CASSLRTGGNPDTQYF.